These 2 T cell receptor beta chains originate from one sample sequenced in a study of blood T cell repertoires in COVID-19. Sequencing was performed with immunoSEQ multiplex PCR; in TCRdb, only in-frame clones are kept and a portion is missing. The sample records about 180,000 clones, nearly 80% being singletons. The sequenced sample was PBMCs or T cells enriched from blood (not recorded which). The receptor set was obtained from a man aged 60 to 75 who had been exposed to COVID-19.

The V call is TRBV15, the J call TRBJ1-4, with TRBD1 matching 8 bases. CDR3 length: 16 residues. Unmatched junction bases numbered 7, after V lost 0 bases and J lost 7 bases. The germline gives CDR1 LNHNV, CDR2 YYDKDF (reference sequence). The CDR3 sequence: CATSREKDRVFEKLFF. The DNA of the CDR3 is TGTGCCACCAGCAGAGAGAAGGACAGGGTCTTTGAAAAACTGTTTTTT.

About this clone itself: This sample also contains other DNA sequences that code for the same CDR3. CDR3 region: CASSFQPGQRGYTF. For the CDR3, the DNA is TGTGCCAGCAGTTTCCAGCCGGGACAGCGGGGCTACACCTTC. The V gene is TRBV27, the J gene TRBJ1-2, with 7 bases fitting TRBD1. Trimming at V came to 3 bases and at J to 8 bases, leaving 9 bases not matched to a gene. Germline V gene sequence: CDR1 MNHEY, CDR2 SMNVEV (reference sequence). This CDR3 spans 14 amino acids.